This TCR beta chain stems from a study of shared clonotypes between healthy human individuals. The assay was run at deep level. In the original processing: Junction-only sequences produced by ImmunoSEQ had no quality scores, so filtering differed. TCRdb's table, derived via immunoSEQ multiplex PCR, lists solely in-frame clones and lacks some. V and J calls and clone size come straight from that table; D and trimming were deduced from the DNA. The sample lists hundreds of thousands of clones; around 78% were seen once. Trimming took off 11 bases at V and 4 bases at J, with 17 bases between the two ends. The CDR3 runs to 13 residues. The germline CDR1 and CDR2 sequences are SNHLY and FYNNEI. Each sample came from a Caucasian adult donor living in Nashville, Tennessee.

The sample was PBMCs. This chain joins TRBV2 and TRBJ1-2; D call uncertain. The source is a middle-aged woman in good health. Some clones in this sample may be carry-over from other donors' samples. The CDR3 protein is CAPKGGVGYGYTF. The DNA for the CDR3 is TGTGCCCCAAAAGGAGGAGTAGGCTATGGCTACACCTTC.